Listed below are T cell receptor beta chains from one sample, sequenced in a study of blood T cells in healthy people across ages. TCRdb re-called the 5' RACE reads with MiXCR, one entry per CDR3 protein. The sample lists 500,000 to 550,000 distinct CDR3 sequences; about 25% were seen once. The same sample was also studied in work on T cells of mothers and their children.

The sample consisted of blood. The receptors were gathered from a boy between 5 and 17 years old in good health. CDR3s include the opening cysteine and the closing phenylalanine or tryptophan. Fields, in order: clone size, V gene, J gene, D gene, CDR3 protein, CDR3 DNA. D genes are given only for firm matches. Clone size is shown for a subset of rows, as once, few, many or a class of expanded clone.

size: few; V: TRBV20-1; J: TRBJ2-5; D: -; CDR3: CSASDRRSRETQYF; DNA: TGCAGTGCTAGTGACAGGCGATCTCGGGAGACCCAGTACTTC
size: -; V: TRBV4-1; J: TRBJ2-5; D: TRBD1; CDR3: CASSGRQGETQYF; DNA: TGCGCCAGCAGCGGACGACAGGGAGAGACCCAGTACTTC
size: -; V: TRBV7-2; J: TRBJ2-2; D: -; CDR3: CASSLVPGASTGELFF; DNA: TGTGCCAGCAGCTTAGTACCGGGTGCGAGCACCGGGGAGCTGTTTTTT
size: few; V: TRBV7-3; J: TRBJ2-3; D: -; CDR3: CASSSLSGGLSDTQYF; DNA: TGTGCCAGCAGCTCACTATCTGGGGGGCTCTCAGATACGCAGTATTTT
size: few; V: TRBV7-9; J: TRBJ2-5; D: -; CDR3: CASSRSRGSFTRETQYF; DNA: TGTGCCAGCAGCCGTAGCAGAGGGAGTTTCACCAGGGAGACCCAGTACTTC
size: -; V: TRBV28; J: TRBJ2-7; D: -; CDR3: CASSLFISLRQDEYEQYF; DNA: TGTGCCAGCAGTTTGTTCATTAGCCTGAGACAGGACGAATACGAGCAGTACTTC
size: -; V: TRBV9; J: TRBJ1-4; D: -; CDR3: CASSVAQGFNEKLFF; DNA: TGTGCCAGCAGCGTAGCACAGGGCTTTAATGAAAAACTGTTTTTT
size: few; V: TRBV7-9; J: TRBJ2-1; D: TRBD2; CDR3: CASSLLTSGTEQFF; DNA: TGTGCCAGCAGCTTACTCACTAGCGGCACTGAGCAGTTCTTC
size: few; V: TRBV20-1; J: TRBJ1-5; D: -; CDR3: CSAHPGLSNQPQHF; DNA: TGCAGTGCTCACCCGGGGTTGAGCAATCAGCCCCAGCATTTT
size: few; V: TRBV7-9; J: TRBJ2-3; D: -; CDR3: CASSLDLRDTQYF; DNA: TGTGCCAGCAGCTTAGACCTCCGGGATACGCAGTATTTT
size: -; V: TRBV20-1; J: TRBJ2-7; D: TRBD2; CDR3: CSAEGLAGGLYEQYF; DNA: TGCAGTGCGGAGGGACTAGCGGGGGGGCTCTACGAGCAGTACTTC
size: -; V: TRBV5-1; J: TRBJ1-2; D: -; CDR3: CASSTNDRLNYGYTF; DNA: TGCGCCAGCAGCACAAACGACAGGCTTAACTATGGCTACACCTTC
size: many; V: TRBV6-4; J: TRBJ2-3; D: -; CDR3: CASSEGVSTDTQYF; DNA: TGTGCCAGCAGTGAGGGAGTTAGCACAGATACGCAGTATTTT
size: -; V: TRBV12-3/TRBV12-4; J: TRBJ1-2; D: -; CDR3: CASSRRRGDGYTF; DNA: TGTGCCAGCAGCCGCAGGAGGGGTGATGGCTACACCTTC
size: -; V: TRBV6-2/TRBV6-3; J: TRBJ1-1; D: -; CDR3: CASSLTDSNTEAFF; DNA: TGTGCCAGCAGTCTAACTGACTCGAACACTGAAGCTTTCTTT
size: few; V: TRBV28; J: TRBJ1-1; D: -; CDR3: CASSFRQEVEAFF; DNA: TGTGCCAGCAGTTTTAGACAGGAGGTTGAAGCTTTCTTT
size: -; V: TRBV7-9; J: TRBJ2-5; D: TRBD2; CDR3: CASSQRTSGPRHQETQYF; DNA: TGTGCCAGCAGCCAACGGACTAGCGGGCCCAGACACCAAGAGACCCAGTACTTC
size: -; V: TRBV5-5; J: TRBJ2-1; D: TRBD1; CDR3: CASSFLGTGVGDEQFF; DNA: TGTGCCAGCAGCTTCCTGGGGACAGGGGTCGGGGATGAGCAGTTCTTC
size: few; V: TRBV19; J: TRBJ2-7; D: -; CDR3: CASSIRGTYEQYF; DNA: TGTGCCAGTAGTATTCGGGGGACCTACGAGCAGTACTTC
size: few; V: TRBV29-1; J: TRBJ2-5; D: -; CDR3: CSVDEGQETQYF; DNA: TGCAGCGTTGACGAAGGGCAGGAGACCCAGTACTTC
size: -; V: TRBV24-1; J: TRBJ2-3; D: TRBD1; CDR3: CATSDGTGGMDTQYF; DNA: TGTGCCACCAGTGACGGGACAGGGGGGATGGATACGCAGTATTTT
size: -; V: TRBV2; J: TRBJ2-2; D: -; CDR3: CASSLRGGGLTNTGELFF; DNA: TGTGCCAGCAGCCTCAGGGGCGGGGGCCTAACCAACACCGGGGAGCTGTTTTTT
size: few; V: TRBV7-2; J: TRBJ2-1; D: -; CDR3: CASRITSTYEQFF; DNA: TGTGCCAGCAGGATCACTAGTACATATGAGCAGTTCTTC
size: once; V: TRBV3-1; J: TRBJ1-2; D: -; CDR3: CASSQDSSRTSNYGYTF; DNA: TGTGCCAGCAGCCAAGATTCTAGCAGGACTTCTAACTATGGCTACACCTTC
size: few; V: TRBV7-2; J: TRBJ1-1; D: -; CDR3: CASSLDNGAEAFF; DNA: TGTGCCAGCAGCTTAGACAATGGGGCTGAAGCTTTCTTT
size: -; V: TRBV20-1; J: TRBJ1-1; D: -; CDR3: CSARSYSENTEAFF; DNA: TGCAGTGCTAGATCTTACTCCGAGAACACTGAAGCTTTCTTT
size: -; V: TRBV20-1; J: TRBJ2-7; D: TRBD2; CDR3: CSASGRRGDEQYF; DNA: TGCAGTGCTAGCGGGAGGAGGGGTGACGAGCAGTACTTC
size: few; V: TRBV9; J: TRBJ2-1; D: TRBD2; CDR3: CASSASYSGLAGVAYEQFF; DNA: TGTGCCAGCAGCGCGTCATACTCGGGACTAGCGGGAGTAGCGTATGAGCAGTTCTTC
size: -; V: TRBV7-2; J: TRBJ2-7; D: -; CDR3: CASSLDRVGGSYEQYF; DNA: TGTGCCAGCAGCTTAGATCGGGTCGGAGGCTCCTACGAGCAGTACTTC
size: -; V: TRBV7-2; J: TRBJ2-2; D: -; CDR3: CASSFRDRNTGELFF; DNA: TGTGCCAGCAGCTTTCGAGACAGGAACACCGGGGAGCTGTTTTTT
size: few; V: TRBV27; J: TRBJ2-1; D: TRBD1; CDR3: CASSFGTGGRNEQFF; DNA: TGTGCCAGCAGTTTCGGGACAGGGGGCAGGAATGAGCAGTTCTTC
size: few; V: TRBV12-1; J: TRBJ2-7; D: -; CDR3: CASRDGQYF; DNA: TGTGCCAGCAGGGACGGGCAGTACTTC
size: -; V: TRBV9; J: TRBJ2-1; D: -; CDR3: CASSVWEGDNEQFF; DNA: TGTGCCAGCAGCGTATGGGAGGGGGACAATGAGCAGTTCTTC